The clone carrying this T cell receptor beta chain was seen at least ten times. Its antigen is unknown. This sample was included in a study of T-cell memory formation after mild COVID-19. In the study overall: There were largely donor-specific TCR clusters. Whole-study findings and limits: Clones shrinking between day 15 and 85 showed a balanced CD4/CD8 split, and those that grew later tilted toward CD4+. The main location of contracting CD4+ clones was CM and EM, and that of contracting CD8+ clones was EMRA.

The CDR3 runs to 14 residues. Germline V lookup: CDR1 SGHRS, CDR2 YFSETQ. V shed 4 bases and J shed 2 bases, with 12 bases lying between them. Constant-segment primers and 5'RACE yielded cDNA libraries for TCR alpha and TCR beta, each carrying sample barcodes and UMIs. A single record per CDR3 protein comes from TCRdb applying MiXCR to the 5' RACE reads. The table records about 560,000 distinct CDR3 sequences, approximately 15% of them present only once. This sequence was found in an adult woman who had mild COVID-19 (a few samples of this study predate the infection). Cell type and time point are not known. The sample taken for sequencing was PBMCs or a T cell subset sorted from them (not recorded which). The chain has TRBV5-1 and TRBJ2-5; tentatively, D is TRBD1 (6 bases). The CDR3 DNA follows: TGCGCCAGCAGCCAAAAGCAGGGGCAAGAGACCCAGTACTTC. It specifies CASSQKQGQETQYF.